The rows below give T cell receptor beta chains drawn from one sample of a study of read filtering for tumor transcriptome and immune sequencing. TCRdb used MiXCR to reprocess the reads, holding one entry per CDR3 protein. The sample has 100,000 to 150,000 distinct CDR3 sequences; around 13% are singletons. The sequenced material came from a population of CD138-negative cells sorted from bone marrow. These receptors were taken from a donor at least 40 years old with multiple myeloma. The CDR3 runs from the conserved cysteine through the conserved F or W. A D gene is named only where the DNA matches it firmly. Only part of the rows carry a size: once, few, many, or a class if the clone is expanded.

clone_size j_call v_call d_call cdr3_nt cdr3_aa
many TRBJ2-3 TRBV6-5 TRBD2 TGTGCCAGCAGACTTGGACTAGCCCCAGATACGCAGTATTTT CASRLGLAPDTQYF
many TRBJ2-5 TRBV6-1 TRBD2 TGTGCCAGCAGCCGACTAGCGGGAGATGCGCGGGAGACCCAGTACTTC CASSRLAGDARETQYF
few TRBJ2-7 TRBV3-1 . TGTGCCAGCAGTTCAAGCAGTTTCGGGCAGTACTTC CASSSSSFGQYF
. TRBJ2-7 TRBV12-3/TRBV12-4 . TGTGCCAGCAGTTTCCTGCAAGGCCTGGGCGAGCAGTACTTC CASSFLQGLGEQYF
many TRBJ2-7 TRBV10-3 . TGTGCCATCAGTGATCAAATCTGGGCAGAGCAGTACTTC CAISDQIWAEQYF
many TRBJ1-1 TRBV20-1 TRBD1 TGCAGTGCTAGGGCGAGGGGGCGGCTCAGAGCTTTCTTT CSARARGRLRAFF
many TRBJ2-7 TRBV29-1 TRBD1 TGCAGCGTTAAAGACAGGGTGGACTACGAGCAGTACTTC CSVKDRVDYEQYF
many TRBJ2-7 TRBV7-9 TRBD2 TGTGCCAGCAGCTCTTCCGGGACTAGCTACGAGCAGTACTTC CASSSSGTSYEQYF
few TRBJ2-1 TRBV4-2 . TGTGCCAGCAGCCGACCGGACTCCTACAATGAGCAGTTCTTC CASSRPDSYNEQFF
many TRBJ2-1 TRBV19 TRBD1 TGTGCCAGTAGTATGAGACAGGGGCTGTACAATGAGCAGTTCTTC CASSMRQGLYNEQFF
many TRBJ1-2 TRBV20-1 TRBD1 TGCAGTGCTACCAGACAGGGGGGATTCGCTGGCTACACCTTC CSATRQGGFAGYTF
many TRBJ2-1 TRBV30 TRBD2 TGTGCCTGGAGTGTAAGCGCGGGACTAGCGGGTCCCTACAATGAGCAGTTCTTC CAWSVSAGLAGPYNEQFF
many TRBJ2-3 TRBV20-1 . TGCAGTGCTAGAAGTCCCCGAGACTTCTCCACAGATACGCAGTATTTT CSARSPRDFSTDTQYF
many TRBJ2-5 TRBV5-1 TRBD1 TGCGCCAGCAGCTCCGGACAGGGACGTCAAGAGACCCAGTACTTC CASSSGQGRQETQYF
many TRBJ1-2 TRBV6-5 . TGTGCCAGCAGTTTCCGGGACCGACCCTATGGCTACACCTTC CASSFRDRPYGYTF
many TRBJ2-1 TRBV12-5 TRBD2 TGTGCTAGTGGTCTTCCGACTAGCGGGAGCTCCTACAATGAGCAGTTCTTC CASGLPTSGSSYNEQFF
many TRBJ2-2 TRBV20-1 . TGCAGTGCTAGAGATCGGAATGGAGGGCCCAACACCGGGGAGCTGTTTTTT CSARDRNGGPNTGELFF
few TRBJ2-2 TRBV20-1 . TGCAGTGCTAGAACTAGCACACCCGGGGAGCTGTTTTTT CSARTSTPGELFF
many TRBJ2-1 TRBV4-2 . TGTGCCAGCAGTCACGGGGACCACAATGAGCAGTTCTTC CASSHGDHNEQFF
many TRBJ2-1 TRBV7-3 . TGTGCCAGCAGCTTAGGGGACACGGCGTACAATGAGCAGTTCTTC CASSLGDTAYNEQFF
many TRBJ1-1 TRBV29-1 . TGCAGCGTTGAAGAAATACCTAGGGGTAACACTGAAGCTTTCTTT CSVEEIPRGNTEAFF
. TRBJ2-1 TRBV4-1 . TGCGCCAGCAGCGGGACTGTCGACAATGAGCAGTTCTTC CASSGTVDNEQFF
few TRBJ2-5 TRBV19 TRBD2 TGTGCCAGTAGTGCCCGGGAATTAGCGGGAGGAGAGACCCAGTACTTC CASSARELAGGETQYF
many TRBJ2-3 TRBV27 . TGTGCCAGCAGTTCTAATACGAACACAGATACGCAGTATTTT CASSSNTNTDTQYF
many TRBJ2-3 TRBV7-9 . TGTGCCAGCAGCTCCGCTCGGACTCTACACGTGGGAGATACGCAGTATTTT CASSSARTLHVGDTQYF
many TRBJ2-1 TRBV13 TRBD2 TGTGCCAGCAGCTCCGAGCGGGAGACTGAGTTCTTC CASSSERETEFF
many TRBJ1-1 TRBV12-3/TRBV12-4 . TGTGCCAGCAGTCAAGGGGGGGTCACTGAAGCTTTCTTT CASSQGGVTEAFF
many TRBJ2-1 TRBV5-1 TRBD2 TGCGCCAGCAGCTTGGCAACTAGGACTAGCGCCAATGAGCAGTTCTTC CASSLATRTSANEQFF
. TRBJ2-2 TRBV5-6 TRBD2 TGTGCCAGCAGCTCCGGTTGGCTAGCGGGAGTGGGGACCGGGGAGCTGTTTTTT CASSSGWLAGVGTGELFF
many TRBJ1-1 TRBV7-3 TRBD1 TGTGCCAGCAGCATGACAGGGCCGGACACTGAAGCTTTCTTT CASSMTGPDTEAFF
few TRBJ1-2 TRBV19 . TGTGCCAGTAGTATAGATTGGACTGCGCATGGCTACACCTTC CASSIDWTAHGYTF
many TRBJ2-3 TRBV9 . TGTGCCAGCAGCCCCCGACAGGTTAACACAGATACGCAGTATTTT CASSPRQVNTDTQYF
many TRBJ2-3 TRBV11-2 TRBD2 TGTGCCAGCAGCTTTAGCGGGGTGGATACGCAGTATTTT CASSFSGVDTQYF